These 20 T cell receptor beta chains were sequenced from one sample in a study of Graves' ophthalmopathy and Graves' hyperthyroidism. Researchers took RNA transcripts and amplified TCR beta CDR3 regions from them. First-round RT-PCR relied on HTBI primers, and a second-round multiplex PCR came next. Each CDR3 protein gets one entry after TCRdb re-called the multiplex PCR reads with MiXCR. This table has over 200,000 distinct CDR3 sequences, around 30% appearing once. Sequencing was done on a sample of peripheral blood. The receptors shown here come from a man aged 45 to 65 with Graves' ophthalmopathy.

This clonotype came up many times. The chain is built from TRBV5-1 and TRBJ2-7, with a possible D match to TRBD2 (5 bases). Germline CDR1 and CDR2: SGHRS and YFSETQ. The CDR3 has 14 amino acids. The V and J ends lost 2 bases and 2 bases respectively, with 11 bases between them. The CDR3 nucleotides read TGCGCCAGCAGCTTTGAGGGAGCGACCTACGAGCAGTACTTC. Residues: CASSFEGATYEQYF.

This clonotype was detected many times. The V and J genes are TRBV20-1 and TRBJ2-2; 7 nucleotides align to TRBD2. Unmatched junction bases numbered 2, after V lost 0 bases and J lost 7 bases. CDR1 and CDR2 from the germline V gene are DFQATT and SNEGSKA (reference sequence). This CDR3 spans 13 amino acids. CDR3 DNA sequence: TGCAGTGCTAGAGACCGGACTAGCGGGGAGCTGTTTTTT. Residues: CSARDRTSGELFF.

The V call is TRBV6-7, the J call TRBJ2-5; 10 nucleotides align to TRBD2. TRBV6-7 is known as an ORF, though its function is uncertain. With 0 bases clipped from V and 3 bases from J, the junction kept 16 bases outside the gene matches. The CDR3 extends over 20 amino acids. The CDR3, as DNA: TGTGCCAGCAGTTACTCGTCGGGGGAGATGAAGCGGGAGGGCAAAGAGACCCAGTACTTC. Its protein is CASSYSSGEMKREGKETQYF.

The CDR3, as DNA: TGTGCCAGCGACTATGCTGGGGAAGCTTTCTTT. Translating it yields CASDYAGEAFF. V gene TRBV12-3 or TRBV12-4 combines with J gene TRBJ1-1; D not resolved. The CDR3 extends over 11 amino acids. With 8 bases removed from V and 8 bases from J, the gap between germline ends came to 12 bases.

The chain couples TRBV19 to TRBJ1-5; tentative D call: TRBD1 (6 bases). The germline CDR1 and CDR2 sequences are LNHDA and SQIVND (reference sequence). With 3 bases removed from V and 0 bases from J, the gap between germline ends came to 9 bases. The CDR3 consists of 15 residues. The CDR3 DNA sequence: TGTGCCAGTAGTATCGGACAGTATAGCAATCAGCCCCAGCATTTT. Amino acids: CASSIGQYSNQPQHF. The entire variable domain, with the rest obtained from reference TRBV19 and TRBJ1-5, is as follows: DGGITQSPKYLFRKEGQNVTLSCEQNLNHDAMYWYRQDPGQGLRLIYYSQIVNDFQKGDIAEGYSVSREKKESFPLTVTSAQKNPTAFYLCASSIGQYSNQPQHFGDGTRLSIL.

The rearrangement joins TRBV12-3 or TRBV12-4 to TRBJ1-3, with 9 bases identical to TRBD1. V was clipped by 6 bases and J by 7 bases; unmatched bases: 7. This CDR3 has 14 amino acids. The CDR3 loop is CASRWTGVRNTIYF. The CDR3 DNA reads as TGTGCCAGCAGGTGGACAGGGGTGCGCAACACCATATATTTT.

This clonotype was observed at least ten times. The chain has TRBV27 and TRBJ2-2; 12 bases are shared with TRBD2. Germline CDR1 and CDR2: MNHEY and SMNVEV (reference sequence). J gave up 8 bases and V 4 bases, and 8 bases lay outside the gene matches. This CDR3 has 16 amino acids. The CDR3 loop is CASSSLAGGPTGELFF. The DNA of the CDR3 is TGTGCCAGCAGTTCCCTAGCGGGAGGGCCGACAGGGGAGCTGTTTTTT.

This clonotype appeared many times. CDR3 in DNA: TGTGCCAGCAGCTTGTCCGCGGGGTTGGCGTACGAGCAGTACTTC. This sequence encodes CASSLSAGLAYEQYF. The chain has TRBV7-8 and TRBJ2-7; tentatively, D is TRBD2 (6 bases). V was trimmed by 3 bases and J by 4 bases, leaving 16 bases between them. This CDR3 contains 15 residues. Germline assignment: CDR1 SGHVS and CDR2 FQNEAQ.

The chain carries TRBV27 and TRBJ1-5, with D maybe TRBD1 (5 bases). CDR1 MNHEY and CDR2 SMNVEV come from the germline V gene (reference sequence). The CDR3 has 12 amino acids. The V end was cut by 8 bases, the J end by 9 bases, with 14 bases between. CDR3 residues: CASGKQDAPQHF. CDR3 nucleotides: TGTGCCAGCGGAAAACAGGATGCGCCCCAGCATTTT.

This clonotype showed up many times. The chain couples TRBV27 to TRBJ1-1; TRBD1 is a possible D gene (6 bases). There are 15 residues in the CDR3. Trimming took off 5 bases at V and 2 bases at J, with 15 bases between the two ends. Germline lookup yields CDR1 MNHEY and CDR2 SMNVEV (reference sequence). The CDR3 DNA follows: TGTGCCAGCAGTCCTCGATTCAGGGGCAACACTGAAGCTTTCTTT. Its translation: CASSPRFRGNTEAFF.

V and J are TRBV7-8 and TRBJ2-5; D is possibly TRBD2 (7 bases). The CDR3 totals 18 residues. CDR1 and CDR2 (germline): SGHVS, FQNEAQ. V was trimmed by 1 base and J by 1 base, leaving 19 bases between them. The CDR3 reads CASSLELQGGPLQETQYF. As DNA, the CDR3 is TGTGCCAGCAGCTTAGAATTACAGGGAGGGCCGCTCCAAGAGACCCAGTACTTC. Drawing the rest from reference TRBV7-8 and TRBJ2-5, the complete variable domain is GAGVSQSPRYKVAKRGQDVALRCDPISGHVSLFWYQQALGQGPEFLTYFQNEAQLDKSGLPSDRFFAERPEGSVSTLKIQRTQQEDSAVYLCASSLELQGGPLQETQYFGPGTRLLVL.

At least ten counts were recorded for this clonotype. The V gene is TRBV9, the J gene TRBJ2-7, with D perhaps matching TRBD2 (7 bases). The germline gives CDR1 SGDLS, CDR2 YYNGEE. This CDR3 spans 16 amino acids. Trimming removed 3 bases from V and 6 bases from J, with 22 bases in between. The CDR3 nucleotides read TGTGCCAGCAGCGCGGGGGGCTCCTCCACCCTGTTCGAGCAGTACTTC. Translated: CASSAGGSSTLFEQYF.

This clonotype was counted ten times or more. The rearrangement links TRBV7-9 to TRBJ2-7; TRBD2 agrees at 10 bases. This CDR3 has 15 amino acids. J lost 4 bases, V lost 5 bases, and 8 bases had no gene match. The germline CDR1 and CDR2 sequences are SEHNR and FQNEAQ (reference sequence). The CDR3 nucleotides are TGTGCCAGCAGCGGCAGCGGGAGGGCCGCGTACGAGCAGTACTTC. Amino acids: CASSGSGRAAYEQYF.

CDR3 sequence (DNA): TGTGCCAGCATACCCCGGGACACAGCCTACGAGCAGTACTTC. It is translated as CASIPRDTAYEQYF. This chain links TRBV6-1 with TRBJ2-7; maybe TRBD1 (6 bases). CDR3 length equals 14 residues. CDR1 is MNHNS and CDR2 is SASEGT in the germline V gene. The V and J ends lost 7 bases and 2 bases respectively, with 15 bases between them.

This clonotype was found many times. This rearrangement joins TRBV11-1 to TRBJ2-5, with D perhaps matching TRBD1 (6 bases). V was shortened by 0 bases and J by 3 bases, with 11 bases between the two germline ends. The CDR3 runs to 15 residues. The germline V gene encodes CDR1 SGHAT and CDR2 FQDESV (reference sequence). The CDR3 region has the DNA TGTGCCAGCAGCTTAGCGCGGAACAGGGAAGAGACCCAGTACTTC. It yields the protein CASSLARNREETQYF. The full variable domain, in which reference TRBV11-1 and TRBJ2-5 provide the parts outside the CDR3, is EAEVAQSPRYKITEKSQAVAFWCDPISGHATLYWYRQILGQGPELLVQFQDESVVDDSQLPKDRFSAERLKGVDSTLKIQPAELGDSAMYLCASSLARNREETQYFGPGTRLLVL.

In this sample, this clonotype turned up many times. As DNA, the CDR3 is TGCGCCAGCAGCTGGTCGCCGGGACAATCCCACGAGCAGTACTTC. Residues: CASSWSPGQSHEQYF. The J gene is TRBJ2-7, the V gene TRBV5-1, with D perhaps matching TRBD1 (6 bases). V was clipped by 3 bases and J by 5 bases, with 18 bases between them. The CDR3 contains 15 residues. In germline, CDR1 is SGHRS, CDR2 YFSETQ.

This clonotype was counted many times. The gene calls are TRBV14 and TRBJ1-5, with unresolved D. V gave up 3 bases and J gave up 2 bases, with 8 bases separating them. Germline lookup yields CDR1 SGHDN and CDR2 FVKESK. The CDR3 has 14 residues. The CDR3: CASSQGSRNQPQHF. Here the CDR3 DNA reads TGTGCCAGCAGCCAGGGATCACGCAATCAGCCCCAGCATTTT.

This clonotype was detected many times. CDR3 nucleotide sequence: TGCGCCAGCAGCCCTCCTGGTTCCCACGAGCAGTACTTC. It is translated as CASSPPGSHEQYF. This chain connects TRBV5-1 to TRBJ2-7; D uncertain. The CDR3 runs 13 residues. Germline CDR1 and CDR2: SGHRS and YFSETQ. Deletions cut 4 bases from V and 5 bases from J, with 13 bases between.

This clonotype showed up just once. This sequence joins TRBV7-2 and TRBJ2-7; 9 bases fit TRBD2. The length of the CDR3 is 15 residues. V lost 1 base, J lost 7 bases, and 8 bases stayed unmatched. CDR1 and CDR2 (germline): SGHTA, FQGNSA. The CDR3 DNA is TGTGCCAGCAGCTTAGTTGCGGGAGGGGTCTGGGAGCAGTACTTC. It encodes CASSLVAGGVWEQYF.

In its sample, this clonotype was seen many times. The chain joins TRBV27 to TRBJ2-2, with 9 positions matching TRBD2. V dropped 8 bases and J dropped 6; count of bases not matched to a gene: 10. Germline V gene data show CDR1 as MNHEY and CDR2 as SMNVEV (reference sequence). The CDR3 runs to 15 residues. CDR3 sequence: CASGGVLAGPGELFF. CDR3 coding DNA: TGTGCCAGCGGTGGGGTCCTAGCGGGACCCGGGGAGCTGTTTTTT.